This TCR beta chain was retrieved from a study of T cells in Graves' hyperthyroidism and ophthalmopathy. This clonotype was detected ten times or more. It was RNA transcripts that yielded the amplified TCR beta CDR3 regions. Primed by the HTBI set, a first-round RT-PCR was run on the TCR CDR3. TCRdb analysed the multiplex PCR reads with MiXCR anew, one entry per CDR3 protein. The table includes 600,000 to 750,000 distinct CDR3 sequences, 15% to 20% detected once. Stable Graves' hyperthyroidism denoted no ophthalmopathy progression over 18 months. Those with hyperthyroidism were 18 to 65 years old, newly diagnosed, and ill for under 2 months. PBMCs were sourced from more than 9 ml fresh peripheral blood. V gave up 0 bases and J gave up 5 bases, with 13 bases separating them. The CDR3 totals 16 residues. The V gene's germline CDR1 is SNHLY and CDR2 FYNNEI.

The sequence was collected from a man in his fifties with Graves' hyperthyroidism. The sample was blood. The V call is TRBV2, the J call TRBJ1-4, with no clear D. CDR3 sequence reads: CASSEALGSQNEKLFF. The CDR3 nucleotides read TGTGCCAGCAGTGAAGCGCTGGGCAGCCAAAATGAAAAACTGTTTTTT.